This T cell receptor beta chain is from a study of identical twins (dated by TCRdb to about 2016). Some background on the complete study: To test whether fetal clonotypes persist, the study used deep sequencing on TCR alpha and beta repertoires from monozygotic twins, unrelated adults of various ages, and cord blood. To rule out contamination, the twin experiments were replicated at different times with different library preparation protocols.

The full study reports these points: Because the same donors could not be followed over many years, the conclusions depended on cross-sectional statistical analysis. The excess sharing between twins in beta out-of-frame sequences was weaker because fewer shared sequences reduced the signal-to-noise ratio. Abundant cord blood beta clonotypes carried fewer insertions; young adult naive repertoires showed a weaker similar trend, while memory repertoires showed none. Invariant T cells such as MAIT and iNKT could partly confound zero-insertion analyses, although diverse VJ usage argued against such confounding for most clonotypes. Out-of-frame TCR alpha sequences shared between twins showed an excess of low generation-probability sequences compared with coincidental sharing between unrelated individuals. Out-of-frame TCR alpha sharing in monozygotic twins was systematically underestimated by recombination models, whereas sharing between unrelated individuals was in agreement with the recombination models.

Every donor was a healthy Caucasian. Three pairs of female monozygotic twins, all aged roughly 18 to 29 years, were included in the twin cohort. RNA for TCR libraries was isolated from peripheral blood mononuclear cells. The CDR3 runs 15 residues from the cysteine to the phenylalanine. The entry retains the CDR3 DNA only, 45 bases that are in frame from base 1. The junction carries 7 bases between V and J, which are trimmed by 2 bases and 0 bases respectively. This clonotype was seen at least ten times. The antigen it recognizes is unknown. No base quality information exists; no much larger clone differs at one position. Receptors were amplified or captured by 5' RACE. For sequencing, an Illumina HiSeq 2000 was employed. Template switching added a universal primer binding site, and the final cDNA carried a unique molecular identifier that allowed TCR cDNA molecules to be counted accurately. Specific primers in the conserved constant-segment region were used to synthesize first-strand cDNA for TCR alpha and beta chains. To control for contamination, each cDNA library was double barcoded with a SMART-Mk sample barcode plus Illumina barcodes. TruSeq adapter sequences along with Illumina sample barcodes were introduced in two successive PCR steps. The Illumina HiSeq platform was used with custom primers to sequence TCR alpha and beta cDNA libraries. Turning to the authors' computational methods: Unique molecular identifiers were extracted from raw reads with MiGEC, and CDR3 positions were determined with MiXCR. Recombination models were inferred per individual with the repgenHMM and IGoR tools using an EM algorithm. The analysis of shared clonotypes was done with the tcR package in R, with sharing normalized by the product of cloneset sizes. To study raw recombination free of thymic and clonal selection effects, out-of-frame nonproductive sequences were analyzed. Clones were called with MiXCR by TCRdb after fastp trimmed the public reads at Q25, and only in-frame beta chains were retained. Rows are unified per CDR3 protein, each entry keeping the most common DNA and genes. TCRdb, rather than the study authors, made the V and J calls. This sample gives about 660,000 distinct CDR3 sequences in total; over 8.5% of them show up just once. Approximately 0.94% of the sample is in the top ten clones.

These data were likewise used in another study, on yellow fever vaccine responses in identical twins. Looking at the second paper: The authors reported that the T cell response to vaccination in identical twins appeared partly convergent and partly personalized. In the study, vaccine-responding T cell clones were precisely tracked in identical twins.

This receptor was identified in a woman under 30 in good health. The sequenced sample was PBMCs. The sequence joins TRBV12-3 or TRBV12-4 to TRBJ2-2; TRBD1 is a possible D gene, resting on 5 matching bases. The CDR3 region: CASSLPGSNTGELFF. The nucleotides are TGTGCCAGCAGTTTACCAGGGTCGAACACCGGGGAGCTGTTTTTT.